This TCR beta chain was captured in a study of T cell repertoires in cytomegalovirus infection (dated by TCRdb to between 2018 and 2020). Study-level background: Recently identified HLA-C-restricted CMV epitopes, whose presentation resists viral immunomodulation, were targeted by peptide stimulations together with well-studied HLA-B-restricted epitopes. Because public TCR beta signatures pointed to carriage of CMV infection together with the matching HLA type, the HLA type of each donor mattered for the analysis.

Details on this clonotype: Its recognized antigen is unknown. Base quality data are lacking; no much larger clone is found one base away.

Sample treatment or condition, as interpreted from the label and publication: in vitro stimulation with specific CMV peptide epitopes to enrich CMV-specific T cells. The instrument given in TCRdb is Illumina HiSeq 1500. TCRdb passed the public sequencing reads through fastp at Q25 and MiXCR, retaining productive beta sequences. Identical CDR3 proteins give one entry, which carries the most common genes and DNA. This sample has some 800,000 distinct CDR3 sequences in its table, and 32% of those were observed once. 9.5% to 15% of the sample rests with the top ten. Study-wide findings and limitations: The ex vivo response was dominated by HLA-C-restricted CMV-specific TCR beta clonotypes, and the single most frequent clonotype in two of eight donors was supplied by these HLA-C-restricted clonotypes. In both this cohort and an independent 352-donor cohort, the cumulative frequency of public TCR beta family members distinguished carriers of CMV infection plus the relevant HLA type.

The germline V gene sets CDR1 to ENHRY and CDR2 to SYGVKD. Unmatched junction bases come to 12, with V trimmed by 6 bases and J by 0 bases. The CDR3 spans 18 residues, from the cysteine through the phenylalanine. This entry keeps only the CDR3 DNA: 54 bases, framed from base 1. Sample: cultured CD8+ T cells from PBMCs, taken from culture after CMV antigen stimulation. This clonotype originated in a human donor in good health (CMV status not recorded). Some clones in this sample may be carry-over from other donors' samples. The chain couples TRBV10-3 to TRBJ2-3, and 10 junctional nucleotides match TRBD2. The sequenced DNA is TGTGCCATCAGGCCCACGGTACTAGCGGGGCTTAGCACAGATACGCAGTATTTT. Its protein product is CAIRPTVLAGLSTDTQYF.